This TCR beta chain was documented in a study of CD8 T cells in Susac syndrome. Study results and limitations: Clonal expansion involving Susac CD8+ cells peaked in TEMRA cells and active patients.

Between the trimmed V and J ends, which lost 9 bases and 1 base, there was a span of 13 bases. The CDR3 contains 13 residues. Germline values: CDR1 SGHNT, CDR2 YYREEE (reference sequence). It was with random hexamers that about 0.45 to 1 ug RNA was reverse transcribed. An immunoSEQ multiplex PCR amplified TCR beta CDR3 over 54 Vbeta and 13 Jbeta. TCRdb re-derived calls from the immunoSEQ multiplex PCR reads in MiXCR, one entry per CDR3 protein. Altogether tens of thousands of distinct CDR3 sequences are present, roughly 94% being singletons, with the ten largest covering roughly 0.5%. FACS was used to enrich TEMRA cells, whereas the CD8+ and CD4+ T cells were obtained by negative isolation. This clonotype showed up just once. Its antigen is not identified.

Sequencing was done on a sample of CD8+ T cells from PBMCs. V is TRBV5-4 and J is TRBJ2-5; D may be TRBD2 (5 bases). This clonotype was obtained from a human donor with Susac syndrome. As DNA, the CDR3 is TGTGCCATTCGGGGTGAAATCCAAGAGACCCAGTACTTC. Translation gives CAIRGEIQETQYF.